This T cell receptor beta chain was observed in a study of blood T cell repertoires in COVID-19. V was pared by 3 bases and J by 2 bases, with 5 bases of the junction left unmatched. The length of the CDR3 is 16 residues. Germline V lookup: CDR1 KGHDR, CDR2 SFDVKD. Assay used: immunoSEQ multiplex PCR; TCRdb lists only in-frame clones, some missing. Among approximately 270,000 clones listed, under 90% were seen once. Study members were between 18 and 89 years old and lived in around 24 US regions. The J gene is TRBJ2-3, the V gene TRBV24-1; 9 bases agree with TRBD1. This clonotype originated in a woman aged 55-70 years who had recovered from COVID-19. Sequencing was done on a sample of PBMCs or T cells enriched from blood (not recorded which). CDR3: CATSDGDRVPTDTQYF. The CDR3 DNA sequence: TGTGCCACCAGTGATGGGGACAGGGTACCCACAGATACGCAGTATTTT.